This is a list of T cell receptor beta chains from one sample in a study of T cell changes during pregnancy in multiple sclerosis. Measured with immunoSEQ multiplex PCR; TCRdb has only the in-frame clones, and not every one. Among some 49,000 clones listed, about 91% were seen once. The source was CD8+ T cells from peripheral blood mononuclear cells, collected in the second trimester of pregnancy. The receptors shown here come from a female donor with multiple sclerosis, enrolled in a pregnancy study. Both conserved end residues are trimmed from each CDR3. D genes are given only for firm matches.

len	v_gene	d_gene	j_gene	CDR3aa
15	TRBV14	.	TRBJ2-7	ASSQRTGVRGGDEQY
14	TRBV4-1	TRBD2	TRBJ2-3	ASSQAVRGGTDTQY
13	TRBV7-3	TRBD1	TRBJ1-1	ASSLGTGMNTEAF
12	TRBV15	.	TRBJ2-7	ATSREQRVHEQY
16	TRBV4-1	.	TRBJ2-2	ASSQLGQPNTNTGELL
13	TRBV25-1	.	TRBJ2-7	ASSVSEVVAAEQY
13	TRBV19	.	TRBJ1-5	ASSLGGDVDQPQH
12	TRBV7-9	.	TRBJ1-4	ASSLAGTYEKLF
12	TRBV30	TRBD2	TRBJ2-1	AWSVLAGNNEQF
13	TRBV13	.	TRBJ1-2	ASSPRQRNNYGYT
12	TRBV9	TRBD1	TRBJ1-4	ASSGDRDPEKLF
11	TRBV6-5	.	TRBJ1-1	ASSITSQTEAF
13	TRBV6-4	.	TRBJ2-1	ASSQLAEGYNEQF
15	TRBV2	TRBD2	TRBJ2-3	ASSVPLAGGPTDTQY
13	TRBV15	.	TRBJ2-1	ATLTEGPGGNEQF
11	TRBV27	.	TRBJ1-5	ASSLSDEEPQH
12	TRBV6-5	TRBD1	TRBJ1-2	ASSFSQGNYGYT
12	TRBV5-8	.	TRBJ1-5	ASSPRRFNQPQH